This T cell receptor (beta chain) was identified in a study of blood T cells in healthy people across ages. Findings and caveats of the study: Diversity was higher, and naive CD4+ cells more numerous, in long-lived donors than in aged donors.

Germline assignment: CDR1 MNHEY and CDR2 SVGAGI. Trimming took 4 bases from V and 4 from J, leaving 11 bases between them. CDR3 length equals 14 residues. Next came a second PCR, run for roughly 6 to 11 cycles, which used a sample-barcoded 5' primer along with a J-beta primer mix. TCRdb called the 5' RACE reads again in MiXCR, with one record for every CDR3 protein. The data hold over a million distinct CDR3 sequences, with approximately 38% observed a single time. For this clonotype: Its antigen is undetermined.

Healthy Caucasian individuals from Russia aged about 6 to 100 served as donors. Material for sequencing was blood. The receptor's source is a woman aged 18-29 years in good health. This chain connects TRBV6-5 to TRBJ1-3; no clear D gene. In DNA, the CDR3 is TGTGCCAGCAGTTCCCCGGGGTGGGGAAACACCATATATTTT. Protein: CASSSPGWGNTIYF.